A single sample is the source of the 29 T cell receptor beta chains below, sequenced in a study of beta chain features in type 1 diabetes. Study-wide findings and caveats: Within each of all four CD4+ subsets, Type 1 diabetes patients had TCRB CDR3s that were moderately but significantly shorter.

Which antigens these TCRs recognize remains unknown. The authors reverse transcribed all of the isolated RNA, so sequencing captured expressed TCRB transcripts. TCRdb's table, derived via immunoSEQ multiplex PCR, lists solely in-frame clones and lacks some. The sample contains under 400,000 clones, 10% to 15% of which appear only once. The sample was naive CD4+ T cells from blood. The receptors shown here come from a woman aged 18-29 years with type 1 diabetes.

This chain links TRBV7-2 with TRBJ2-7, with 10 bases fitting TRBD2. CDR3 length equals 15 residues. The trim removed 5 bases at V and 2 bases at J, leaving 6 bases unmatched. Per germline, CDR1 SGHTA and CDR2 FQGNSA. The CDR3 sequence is CASSRGTSAAYEQYF. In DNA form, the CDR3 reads TGTGCCAGCAGCCGAGGGACTAGCGCGGCCTACGAGCAGTACTTC. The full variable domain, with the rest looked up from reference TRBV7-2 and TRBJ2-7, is GAGVSQSPSNKVTEKGKDVELRCDPISGHTALYWYRQSLGQGLEFLIYFQGNSAPDKSGLPSDRFSAERTGGSVSTLTIQRTQQEDSAVYLCASSRGTSAAYEQYFGPGTRLTVT.

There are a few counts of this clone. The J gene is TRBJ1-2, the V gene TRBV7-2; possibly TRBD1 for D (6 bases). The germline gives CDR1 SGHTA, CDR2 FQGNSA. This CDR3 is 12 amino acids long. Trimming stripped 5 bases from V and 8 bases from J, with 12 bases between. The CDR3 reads CASSVNREGYTF. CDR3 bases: TGTGCCAGCAGCGTAAACAGGGAGGGCTACACCTTC.

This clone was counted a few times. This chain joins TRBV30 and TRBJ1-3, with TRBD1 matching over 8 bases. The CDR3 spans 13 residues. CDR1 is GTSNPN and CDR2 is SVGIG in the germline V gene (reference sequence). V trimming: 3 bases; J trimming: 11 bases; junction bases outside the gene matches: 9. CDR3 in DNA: TGTGCCTGGAGCGGGAGAGAGGACAGGGCCATATATTTT. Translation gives CAWSGREDRAIYF.

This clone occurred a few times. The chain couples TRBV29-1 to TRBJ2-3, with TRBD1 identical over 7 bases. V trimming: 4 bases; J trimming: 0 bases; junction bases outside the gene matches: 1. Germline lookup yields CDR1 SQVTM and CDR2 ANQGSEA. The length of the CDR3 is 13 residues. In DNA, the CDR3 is TGCAGCGTTGCGGGACAGAGCACAGATACGCAGTATTTT. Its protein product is CSVAGQSTDTQYF.

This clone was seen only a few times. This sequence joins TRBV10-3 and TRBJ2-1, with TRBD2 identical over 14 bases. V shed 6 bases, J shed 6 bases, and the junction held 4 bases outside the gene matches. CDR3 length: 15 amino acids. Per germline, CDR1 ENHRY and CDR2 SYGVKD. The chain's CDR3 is CAIRPGLAGANEQFF. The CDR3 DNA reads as TGTGCCATCAGACCGGGACTAGCGGGAGCCAATGAGCAGTTCTTC.

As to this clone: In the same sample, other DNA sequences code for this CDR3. The CDR3 DNA reads TGCGCCAGCAGCTTGGCCGGGGGTTTAGAGACCCAGTACTTC. Its translation is CASSLAGGLETQYF. The genes are TRBV5-1 and TRBJ2-5, with D possibly TRBD2 on 6 matching bases. Germline V gene sequence: CDR1 SGHRS, CDR2 YFSETQ. This CDR3 is built from 14 residues. V lost 0 bases to trimming and J lost 4 bases, with 10 bases between them.

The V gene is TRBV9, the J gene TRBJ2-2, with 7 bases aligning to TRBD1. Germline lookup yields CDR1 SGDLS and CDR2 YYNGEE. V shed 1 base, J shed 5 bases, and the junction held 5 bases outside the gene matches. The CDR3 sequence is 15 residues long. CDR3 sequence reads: CASSVPGQATGELFF. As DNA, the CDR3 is TGTGCCAGCAGCGTACCCGGACAGGCAACCGGGGAGCTGTTTTTT.

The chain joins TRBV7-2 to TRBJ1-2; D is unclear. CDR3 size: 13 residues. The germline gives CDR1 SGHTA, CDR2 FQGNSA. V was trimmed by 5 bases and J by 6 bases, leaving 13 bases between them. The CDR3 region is CASSAREGNGYTF. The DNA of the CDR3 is TGTGCCAGCAGCGCTAGGGAGGGCAATGGCTACACCTTC.

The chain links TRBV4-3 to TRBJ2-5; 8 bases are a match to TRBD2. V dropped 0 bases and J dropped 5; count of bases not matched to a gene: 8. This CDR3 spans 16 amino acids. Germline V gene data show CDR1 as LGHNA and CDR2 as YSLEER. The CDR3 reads CASSQDVASGYETQYF. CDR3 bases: TGCGCCAGCAGCCAAGATGTCGCTAGCGGGTATGAGACCCAGTACTTC.

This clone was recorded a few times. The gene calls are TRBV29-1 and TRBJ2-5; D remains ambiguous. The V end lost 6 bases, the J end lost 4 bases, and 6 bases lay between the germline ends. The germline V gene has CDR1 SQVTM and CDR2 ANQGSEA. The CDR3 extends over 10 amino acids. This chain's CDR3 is CSVSGETQYF. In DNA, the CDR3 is TGCAGCGTGTCGGGAGAGACCCAGTACTTC.

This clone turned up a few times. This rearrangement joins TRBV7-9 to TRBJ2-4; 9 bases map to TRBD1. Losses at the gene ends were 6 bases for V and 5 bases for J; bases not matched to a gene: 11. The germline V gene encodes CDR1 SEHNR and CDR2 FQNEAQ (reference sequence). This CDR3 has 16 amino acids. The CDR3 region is CASRRTGTGTQNIQYF. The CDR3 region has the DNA TGTGCCAGCAGGAGAACCGGGACAGGGACCCAAAACATTCAGTACTTC.

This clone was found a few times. CDR3 sequence: CSVGHRGDTEAFF. In DNA, the CDR3 is TGCAGCGTCGGCCACAGGGGGGACACTGAAGCTTTCTTT. V is TRBV29-1 and J is TRBJ1-1, with TRBD1 identical over 8 bases. The junction had 6 bases not matched to a gene; V was cut back by 6 bases and J by 3 bases. The CDR3 has 13 residues. Germline CDR1 reads SQVTM; CDR2 reads ANQGSEA. Full variable domain (outside the CDR3, taken from reference TRBV29-1 and TRBJ1-1): SAVISQKPSRDICQRGTSLTIQCQVDSQVTMMFWYRQQPGQSLTLIATANQGSEATYESGFVIDKFPISRPNLTFSTLTVSNMSPEDSSIYLCSVGHRGDTEAFFGQGTRLTVV.

CDR3: CASTLGAGLWSDTQYF. The CDR3 DNA reads TGTGCCAGCACCCTAGGAGCGGGACTGTGGTCAGATACGCAGTATTTT. V gene TRBV9 combines with J gene TRBJ2-3; 7 nucleotides agree with TRBD2. This CDR3 contains 16 residues. Germline loops: CDR1 SGDLS, CDR2 YYNGEE. Losses at the gene ends were 6 bases for V and 4 bases for J; bases not matched to a gene: 14.

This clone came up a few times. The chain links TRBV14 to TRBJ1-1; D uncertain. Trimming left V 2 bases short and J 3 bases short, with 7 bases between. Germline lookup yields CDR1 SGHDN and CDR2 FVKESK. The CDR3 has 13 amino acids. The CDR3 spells CASSQRRDTEAFF. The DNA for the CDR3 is TGTGCCAGCAGCCAACGGCGGGACACTGAAGCTTTCTTT. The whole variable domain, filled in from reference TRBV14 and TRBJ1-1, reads EAGVTQFPSHSVIEKGQTVTLRCDPISGHDNLYWYRRVMGKEIKFLLHFVKESKQDESGMPNNRFLAERTGGTYSTLKVQPAELEDSGVYFCASSQRRDTEAFFGQGTRLTVV.

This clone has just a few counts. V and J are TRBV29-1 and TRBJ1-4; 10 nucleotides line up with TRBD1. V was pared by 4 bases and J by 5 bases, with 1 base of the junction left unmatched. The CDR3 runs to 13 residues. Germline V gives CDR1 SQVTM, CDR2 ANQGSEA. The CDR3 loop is CSVGGQGNEKLFF. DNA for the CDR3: TGCAGCGTTGGGGGACAGGGGAATGAAAAACTGTTTTTT. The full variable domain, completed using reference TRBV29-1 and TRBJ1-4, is SAVISQKPSRDICQRGTSLTIQCQVDSQVTMMFWYRQQPGQSLTLIATANQGSEATYESGFVIDKFPISRPNLTFSTLTVSNMSPEDSSIYLCSVGGQGNEKLFFGSGTQLSVL.

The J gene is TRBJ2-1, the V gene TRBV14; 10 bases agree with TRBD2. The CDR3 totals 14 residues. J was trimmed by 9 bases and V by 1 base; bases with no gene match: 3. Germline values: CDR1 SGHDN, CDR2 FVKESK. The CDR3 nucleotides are TGTGCCAGCAGCCAAGTACTAGCGGGGCGTGAGCAGTTCTTC. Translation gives CASSQVLAGREQFF.

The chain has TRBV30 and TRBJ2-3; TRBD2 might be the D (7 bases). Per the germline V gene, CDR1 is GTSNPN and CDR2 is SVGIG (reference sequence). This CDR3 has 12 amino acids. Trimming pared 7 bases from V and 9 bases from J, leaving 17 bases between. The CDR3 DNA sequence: TGTGCCTCTAATGGGGGGGCGGGAACGCAGTATTTT. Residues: CASNGGAGTQYF.

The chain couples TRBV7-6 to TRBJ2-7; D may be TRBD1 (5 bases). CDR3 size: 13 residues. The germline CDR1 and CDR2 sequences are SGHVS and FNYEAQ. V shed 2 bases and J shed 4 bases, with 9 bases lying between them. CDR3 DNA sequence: TGTGCCAGCAGCTTACAGGGTCCTTACGAGCAGTACTTC. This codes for CASSLQGPYEQYF.

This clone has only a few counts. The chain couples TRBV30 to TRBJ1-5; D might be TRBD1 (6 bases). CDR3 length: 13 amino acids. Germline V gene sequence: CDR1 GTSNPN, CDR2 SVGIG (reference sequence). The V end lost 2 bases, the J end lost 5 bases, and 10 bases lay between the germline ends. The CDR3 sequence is CAWSLTGHQPQHF. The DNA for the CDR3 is TGTGCCTGGAGTCTTACAGGGCATCAGCCCCAGCATTTT.

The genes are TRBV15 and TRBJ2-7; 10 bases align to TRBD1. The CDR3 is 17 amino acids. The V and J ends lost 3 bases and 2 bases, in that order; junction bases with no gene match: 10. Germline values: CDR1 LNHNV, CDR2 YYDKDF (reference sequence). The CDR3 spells CATSRVGQGRDAYEQYF. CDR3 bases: TGTGCCACCAGCAGGGTGGGACAGGGGAGAGACGCCTACGAGCAGTACTTC. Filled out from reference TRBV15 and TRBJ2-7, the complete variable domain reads DAMVIQNPRYQVTQFGKPVTLSCSQTLNHNVMYWYQQKSSQAPKLLFHYYDKDFNNEADTPDNFQSRRPNTSFCFLDIRSPGLGDTAMYLCATSRVGQGRDAYEQYFGPGTRLTVT.

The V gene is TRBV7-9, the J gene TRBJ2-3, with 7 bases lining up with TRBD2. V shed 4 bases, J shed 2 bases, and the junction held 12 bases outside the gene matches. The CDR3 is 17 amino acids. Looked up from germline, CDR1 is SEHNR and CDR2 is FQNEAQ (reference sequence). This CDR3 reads CASSSPPGGPPTDTQYF. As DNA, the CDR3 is TGTGCCAGCAGCTCTCCACCGGGAGGACCCCCCACAGATACGCAGTATTTT. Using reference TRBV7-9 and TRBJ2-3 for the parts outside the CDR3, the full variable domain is DTGVSQNPRHKITKRGQNVTFRCDPISEHNRLYWYRQTLGQGPEFLTYFQNEAQLEKSRLLSDRFSAERPKGSFSTLEIQRTEQGDSAMYLCASSSPPGGPPTDTQYFGPGTRLTVL.

The CDR3 DNA follows: TGTGCCTGGAGCAAGCCCTACGAGCAGTACTTC. Protein product: CAWSKPYEQYF. The rearrangement links TRBV30 to TRBJ2-7; D is unclear. Germline CDR1 GTSNPN, CDR2 SVGIG (reference sequence). Trimming removed 3 bases at V and 2 bases at J, with 5 bases between. The CDR3 totals 11 residues.

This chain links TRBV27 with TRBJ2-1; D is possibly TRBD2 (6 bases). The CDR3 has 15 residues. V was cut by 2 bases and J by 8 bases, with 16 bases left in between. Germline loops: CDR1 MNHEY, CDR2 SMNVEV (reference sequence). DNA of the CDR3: TGTGCCAGCAGTTTAGCGGGGCCCGGAGGGGATGAGCAGTTCTTC. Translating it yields CASSLAGPGGDEQFF.

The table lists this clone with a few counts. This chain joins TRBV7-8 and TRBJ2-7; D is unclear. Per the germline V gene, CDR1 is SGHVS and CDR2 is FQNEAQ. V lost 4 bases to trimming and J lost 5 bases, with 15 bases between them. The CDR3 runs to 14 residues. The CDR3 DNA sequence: TGTGCCAGCAGCTCGGTCTTCACCCCCCACGAGCAGTACTTC. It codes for CASSSVFTPHEQYF.

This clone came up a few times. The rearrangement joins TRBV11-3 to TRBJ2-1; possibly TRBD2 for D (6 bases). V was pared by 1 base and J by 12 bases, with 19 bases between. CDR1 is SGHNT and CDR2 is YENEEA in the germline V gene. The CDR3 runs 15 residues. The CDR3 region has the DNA TGTGCCAGCAGCTTAGTCTCGGCCGAGCCCGGGGGGCAGTTCTTC. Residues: CASSLVSAEPGGQFF.

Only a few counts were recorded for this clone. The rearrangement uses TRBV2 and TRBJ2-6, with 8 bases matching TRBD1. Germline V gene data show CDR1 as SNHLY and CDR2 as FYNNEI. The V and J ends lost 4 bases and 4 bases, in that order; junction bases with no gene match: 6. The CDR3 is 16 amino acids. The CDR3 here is CASSAQGQVGANVLTF. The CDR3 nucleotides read TGTGCCAGCAGTGCCCAGGGACAGGTCGGGGCCAACGTCCTGACTTTC.

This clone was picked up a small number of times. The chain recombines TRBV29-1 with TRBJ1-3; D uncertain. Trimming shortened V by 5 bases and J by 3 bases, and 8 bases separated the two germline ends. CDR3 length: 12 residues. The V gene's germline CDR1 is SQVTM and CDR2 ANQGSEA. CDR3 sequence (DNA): TGCAGCGTTCGGGTGAATGGAAACACCATATATTTT. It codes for CSVRVNGNTIYF. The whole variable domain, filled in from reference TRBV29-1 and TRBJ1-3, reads SAVISQKPSRDICQRGTSLTIQCQVDSQVTMMFWYRQQPGQSLTLIATANQGSEATYESGFVIDKFPISRPNLTFSTLTVSNMSPEDSSIYLCSVRVNGNTIYFGEGSWLTVV.

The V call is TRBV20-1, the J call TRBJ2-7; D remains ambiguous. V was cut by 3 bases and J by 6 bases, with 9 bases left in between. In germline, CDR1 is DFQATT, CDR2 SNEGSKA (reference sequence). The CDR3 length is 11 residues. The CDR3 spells CSASPGIEQYF. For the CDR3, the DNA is TGCAGTGCTAGCCCGGGTATCGAGCAGTACTTC.

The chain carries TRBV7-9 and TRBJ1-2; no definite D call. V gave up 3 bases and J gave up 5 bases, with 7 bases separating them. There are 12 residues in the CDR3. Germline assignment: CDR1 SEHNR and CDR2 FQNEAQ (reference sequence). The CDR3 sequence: CASSFDWYGYTF. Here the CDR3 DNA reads TGTGCCAGCAGCTTCGACTGGTATGGCTACACCTTC. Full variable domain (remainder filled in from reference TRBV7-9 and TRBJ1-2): DTGVSQNPRHKITKRGQNVTFRCDPISEHNRLYWYRQTLGQGPEFLTYFQNEAQLEKSRLLSDRFSAERPKGSFSTLEIQRTEQGDSAMYLCASSFDWYGYTFGSGTRLTVV.